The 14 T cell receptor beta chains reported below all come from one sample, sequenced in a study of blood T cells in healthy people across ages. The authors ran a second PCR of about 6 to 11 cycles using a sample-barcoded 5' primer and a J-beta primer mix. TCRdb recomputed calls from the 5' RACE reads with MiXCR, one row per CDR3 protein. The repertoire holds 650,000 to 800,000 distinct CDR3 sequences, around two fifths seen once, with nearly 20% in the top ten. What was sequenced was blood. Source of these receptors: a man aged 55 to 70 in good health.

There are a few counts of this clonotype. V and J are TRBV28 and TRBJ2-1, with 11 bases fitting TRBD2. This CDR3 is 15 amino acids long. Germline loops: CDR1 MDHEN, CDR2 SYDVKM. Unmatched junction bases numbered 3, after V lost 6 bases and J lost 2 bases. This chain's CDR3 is CASRKLAGAYNEQFF. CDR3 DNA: TGTGCCAGCAGGAAACTAGCGGGGGCCTACAATGAGCAGTTCTTC.

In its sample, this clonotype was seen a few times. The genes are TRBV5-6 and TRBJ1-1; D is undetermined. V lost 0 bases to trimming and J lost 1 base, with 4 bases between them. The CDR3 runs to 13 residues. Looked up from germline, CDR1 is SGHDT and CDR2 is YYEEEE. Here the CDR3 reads CASSLATNTEAFF. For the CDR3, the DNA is TGTGCCAGCAGCTTGGCGACGAACACTGAAGCTTTCTTT.

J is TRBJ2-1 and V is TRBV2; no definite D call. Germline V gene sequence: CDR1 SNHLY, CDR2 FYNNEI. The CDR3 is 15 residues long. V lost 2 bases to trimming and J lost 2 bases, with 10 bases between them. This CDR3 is CASSEWAVAYNEQFF. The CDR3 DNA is TGTGCCAGCAGTGAATGGGCCGTAGCCTACAATGAGCAGTTCTTC.

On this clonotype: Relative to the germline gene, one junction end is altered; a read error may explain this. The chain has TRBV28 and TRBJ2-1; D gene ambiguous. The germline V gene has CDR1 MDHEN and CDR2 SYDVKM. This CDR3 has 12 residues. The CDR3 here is CASRLYPGEQFF. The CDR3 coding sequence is TGTGCCAGCAGGTTATATCCAGGAGAGCAGTTCTTC.

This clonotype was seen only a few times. The CDR3 here is CASSQAPYYGYTF. CDR3 nucleotides: TGTGCCAGCAGCCAAGCACCGTACTATGGCTACACCTTC. The V and J genes are TRBV3-1 and TRBJ1-2; D remains ambiguous. Germline V lookup: CDR1 LGHDT, CDR2 YNNKEL (reference sequence). The V end was cut by 1 base, the J end by 3 bases, with 6 bases between. This CDR3 has 13 amino acids.

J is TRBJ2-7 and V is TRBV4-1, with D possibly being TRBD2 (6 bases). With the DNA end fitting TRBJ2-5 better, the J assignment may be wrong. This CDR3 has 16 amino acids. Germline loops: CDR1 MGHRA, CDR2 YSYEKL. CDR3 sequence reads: CASSQVPGLRQETQYF. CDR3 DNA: TGCGCCAGCAGCCAGGTTCCGGGACTGAGACAAGAGACCCAGTACTTC.

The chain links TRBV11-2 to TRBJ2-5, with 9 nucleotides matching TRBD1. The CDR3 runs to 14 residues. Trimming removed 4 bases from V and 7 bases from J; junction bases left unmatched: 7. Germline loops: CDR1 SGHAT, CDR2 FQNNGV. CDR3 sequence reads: CASSSGTGFWTQYF. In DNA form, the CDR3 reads TGTGCCAGCAGCTCCGGGACAGGGTTTTGGACCCAGTACTTC.

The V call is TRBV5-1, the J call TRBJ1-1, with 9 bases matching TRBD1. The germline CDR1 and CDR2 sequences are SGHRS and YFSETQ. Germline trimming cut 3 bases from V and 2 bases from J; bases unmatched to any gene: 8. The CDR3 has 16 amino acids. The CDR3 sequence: CASSYFPGQGNTEAFF. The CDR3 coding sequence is TGCGCCAGCAGCTATTTCCCGGGACAGGGAAACACTGAAGCTTTCTTT.

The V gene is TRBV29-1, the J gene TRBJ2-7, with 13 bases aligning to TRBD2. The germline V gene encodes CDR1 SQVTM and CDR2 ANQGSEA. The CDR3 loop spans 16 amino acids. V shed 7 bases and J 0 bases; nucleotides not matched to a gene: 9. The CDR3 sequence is CSGMGLAGRHSYEQYF. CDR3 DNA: TGCAGCGGGATGGGACTAGCGGGACGTCACTCCTACGAGCAGTACTTC.

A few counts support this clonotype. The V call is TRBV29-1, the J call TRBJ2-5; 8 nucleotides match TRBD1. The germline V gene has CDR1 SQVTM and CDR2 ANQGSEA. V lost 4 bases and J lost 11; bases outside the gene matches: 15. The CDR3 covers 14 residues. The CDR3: CSVVGQEDDRKQYF. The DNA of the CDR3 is TGCAGCGTTGTGGGACAGGAGGACGATAGGAAACAGTACTTC.

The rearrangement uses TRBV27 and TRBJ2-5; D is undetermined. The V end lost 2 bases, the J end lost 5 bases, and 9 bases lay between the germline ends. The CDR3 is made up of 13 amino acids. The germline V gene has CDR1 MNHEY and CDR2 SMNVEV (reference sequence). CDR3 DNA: TGTGCCAGCAGTTTAGGGTTCAGGGAGACCCAGTACTTC. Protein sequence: CASSLGFRETQYF.

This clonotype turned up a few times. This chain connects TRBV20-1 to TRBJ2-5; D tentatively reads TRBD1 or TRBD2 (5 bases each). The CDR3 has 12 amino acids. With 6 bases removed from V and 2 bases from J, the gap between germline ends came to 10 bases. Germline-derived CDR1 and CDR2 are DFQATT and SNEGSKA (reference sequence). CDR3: CSAMWGQETQYF. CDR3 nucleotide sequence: TGCAGTGCCATGTGGGGGCAAGAGACCCAGTACTTC.

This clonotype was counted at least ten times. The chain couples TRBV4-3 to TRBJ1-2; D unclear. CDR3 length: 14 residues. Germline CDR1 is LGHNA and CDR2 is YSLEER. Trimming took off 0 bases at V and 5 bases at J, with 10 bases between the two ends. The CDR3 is CASSQDGQLYGYTF. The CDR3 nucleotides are TGCGCCAGCAGCCAAGATGGGCAGCTGTATGGCTACACCTTC.

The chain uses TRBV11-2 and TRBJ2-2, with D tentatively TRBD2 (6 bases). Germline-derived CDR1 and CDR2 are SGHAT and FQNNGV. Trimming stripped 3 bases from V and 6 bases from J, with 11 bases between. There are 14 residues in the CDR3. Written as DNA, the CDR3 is TGTGCCAGCAGCTTGGCTAGGAGGGCCGGGGAGCTGTTTTTT. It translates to CASSLARRAGELFF.